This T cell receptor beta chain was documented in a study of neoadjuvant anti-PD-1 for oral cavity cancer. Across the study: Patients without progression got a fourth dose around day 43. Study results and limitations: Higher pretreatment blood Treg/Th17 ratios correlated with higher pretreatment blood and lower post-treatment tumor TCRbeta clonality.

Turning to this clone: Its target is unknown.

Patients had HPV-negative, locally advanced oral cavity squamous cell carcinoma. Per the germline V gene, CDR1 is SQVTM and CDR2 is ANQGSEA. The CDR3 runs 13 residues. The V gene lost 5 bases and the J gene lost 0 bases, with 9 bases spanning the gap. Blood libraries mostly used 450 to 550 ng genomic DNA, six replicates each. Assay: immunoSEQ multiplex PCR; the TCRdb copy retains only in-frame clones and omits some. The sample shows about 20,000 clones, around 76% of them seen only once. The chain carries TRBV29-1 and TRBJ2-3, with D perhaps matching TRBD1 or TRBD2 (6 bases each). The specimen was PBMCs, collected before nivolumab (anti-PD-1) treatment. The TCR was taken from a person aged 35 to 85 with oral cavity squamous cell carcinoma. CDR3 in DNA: TGCAGCGTTTCGGGGGCTAGCACAGATACGCAGTATTTT. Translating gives CSVSGASTDTQYF.